The source of this T cell receptor (beta chain) is a study of T cells in Graves' hyperthyroidism and ophthalmopathy. This CDR3 comprises 13 residues. V shed 5 bases, J shed 7 bases, and the junction held 7 bases outside the gene matches. Looked up from germline, CDR1 is MGHRA and CDR2 is YSYEKL. Points from the study as a whole: Appearing also in blood were most of the thyroid clonotypes expanded above 0.001. Stable hyperthyroidism and ophthalmopathy were separated using 13 V-J signatures.

Regions amplified from RNA transcripts were the TCR beta CDR3 regions. The primer set for the first-round RT-PCR of the TCR CDR3 was HTBI. TCRdb re-called the multiplex PCR reads with MiXCR, one entry per CDR3 protein. The sample gives 340,000 or so distinct CDR3 sequences, 20% to 25% of which show up once; over 40% is in the top ten. On this clonotype itself: Antigen: not known.

In making diagnoses, clinical symptoms, serum thyroxine and TRAb, thyroid ultrasound and orbital computed tomography were all used. PBMCs were sourced from more than 9 ml fresh peripheral blood. The sequence was obtained from a woman aged 45 to 65 with Graves' hyperthyroidism. The chain recombines TRBV4-1 with TRBJ1-2; 7 bases line up with TRBD1. Sequencing was carried out using blood. The CDR3 nucleotides read TGCGCCAGCAGCGACAAGGGGGCCGCTGGCTACACCTTC. Protein product: CASSDKGAAGYTF.